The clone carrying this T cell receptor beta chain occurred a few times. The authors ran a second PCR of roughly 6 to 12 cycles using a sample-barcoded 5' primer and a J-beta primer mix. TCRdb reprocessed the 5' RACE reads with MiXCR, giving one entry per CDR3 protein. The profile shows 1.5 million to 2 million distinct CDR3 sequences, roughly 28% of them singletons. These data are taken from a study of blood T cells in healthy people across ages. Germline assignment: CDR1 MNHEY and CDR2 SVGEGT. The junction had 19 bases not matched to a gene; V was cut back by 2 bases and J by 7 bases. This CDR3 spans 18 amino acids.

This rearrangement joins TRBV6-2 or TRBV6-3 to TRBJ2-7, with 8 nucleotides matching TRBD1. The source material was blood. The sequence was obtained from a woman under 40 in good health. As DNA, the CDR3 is TGTGCCAGCAGTTACCTTGGAGACAGGGGCATGGGTTTCATGGAGCAGTACTTC. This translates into CASSYLGDRGMGFMEQYF.